These 22 T cell receptor beta chains were sequenced from one sample in a study of T-cell memory formation after mild COVID-19. TCRdb used MiXCR to reprocess the 5' RACE reads, holding one entry per CDR3 protein. The table shows about 560,000 distinct CDR3 sequences, with 15% to 20% occurring only once. Sequencing used PBMCs or a T cell subset sorted from them (not recorded which). All receptors derive from an adult woman who had mild COVID-19 (a few samples of this study predate the infection). Cell type and time point are not known.

The chain couples TRBV6-5 to TRBJ2-5, with TRBD2 as a possible D gene (5 bases). V lost 0 bases, J lost 5 bases, and 22 bases lay in between. This CDR3 spans 18 amino acids. Germline CDR1 MNHEY, CDR2 SVGAGI. The CDR3, as DNA: TGTGCCAGCAGTTACTCGAGCCTAGCTGGAGTTATAGCGGAGACCCAGTACTTC. Encoded protein: CASSYSSLAGVIAETQYF.

Turning to this clonotype: With a much larger clone just one base away, this may be a read error. The CDR3 region is CSSSLGTLTYNEQFF. The CDR3 DNA reads TGTTCCAGCAGCCTTGGGACTTTGACCTACAATGAGCAGTTCTTC. The V gene is TRBV7-2, the J gene TRBJ2-1, with D perhaps TRBD2 (6 bases). CDR1 and CDR2 (germline): SGHTA, FQGNSA. The CDR3 has 15 amino acids.

CDR3 protein: CSVATGPGQETQYF. The CDR3 DNA is TGCAGCGTTGCGACAGGGCCGGGGCAAGAGACCCAGTACTTC. The chain uses TRBV29-1 and TRBJ2-5; TRBD1 agrees at 7 bases. The CDR3 consists of 14 residues. Per germline, CDR1 SQVTM and CDR2 ANQGSEA. V was pared by 4 bases and J by 2 bases, with 7 bases of the junction left unmatched.

This clonotype was detected only a few times. The chain links TRBV7-2 to TRBJ2-5; the match to TRBD2 covers 7 bases. Germline CDR1 is SGHTA and CDR2 is FQGNSA. The CDR3 has 15 residues. The ends lost 3 bases at V and 2 bases at J; junction bases unmatched: 6. The CDR3, as DNA: TGTGCCAGCAGCTTTGGACTAGGAGAACAAGAGACCCAGTACTTC. Residues: CASSFGLGEQETQYF.

In this sample, this clonotype turned up many times. V gene TRBV5-1 combines with J gene TRBJ2-7; no definite D call. The CDR3 covers 12 residues. Trimming took 4 bases from V and 6 from J, leaving 11 bases between them. The germline CDR1 and CDR2 sequences are SGHRS and YFSETQ. The CDR3 sequence is CASSPLGGEQYF. Here the CDR3 DNA reads TGCGCCAGCAGCCCCCTCGGCGGCGAGCAGTACTTC.

This clonotype showed up just a few times. The chain has TRBV10-3 and TRBJ1-4, with D possibly being TRBD1 (6 bases). CDR1 ENHRY and CDR2 SYGVKD come from the germline V gene. The CDR3 length is 15 residues. The ends were cut back, 3 bases at V and 8 bases at J, with 16 bases in the middle. CDR3 amino acids: CAISEVRGLDEKLFF. The CDR3 nucleotides are TGTGCCATCAGTGAAGTCAGGGGCCTAGACGAAAAACTGTTTTTT.

This chain joins TRBV7-6 and TRBJ1-1; TRBD1 agrees at 9 bases. J was trimmed by 2 bases and V by 5 bases; bases with no gene match: 9. Germline V gives CDR1 SGHVS, CDR2 FNYEAQ. The CDR3 consists of 16 residues. This chain's CDR3 is CASSRPGTGLNTEAFF. The DNA of the CDR3 is TGTGCCAGCAGCCGTCCCGGGACAGGGTTAAACACTGAAGCTTTCTTT.

This clonotype was detected only a few times. V usage is TRBV7-9 and J usage is TRBJ2-1; TRBD1 or TRBD2 may be the D gene (5 bases each). Germline V CDR1 and CDR2: SEHNR, FQNEAQ (reference sequence). Trimming stripped 1 base from V and 8 bases from J, with 24 bases between. The CDR3 spans 18 residues. The CDR3 DNA reads TGTGCCAGCAGCTTAGTCGAGGGGAGCGGACCCCTTGGCGATGAGCAGTTCTTC. It encodes CASSLVEGSGPLGDEQFF. The full variable domain, with the rest looked up from reference TRBV7-9 and TRBJ2-1, is DTGVSQNPRHKITKRGQNVTFRCDPISEHNRLYWYRQTLGQGPEFLTYFQNEAQLEKSRLLSDRFSAERPKGSFSTLEIQRTEQGDSAMYLCASSLVEGSGPLGDEQFFGPGTRLTVL.

V is TRBV9 and J is TRBJ2-1, with a weak D call TRBD2 (6 bases). The CDR3 length is 13 residues. The germline V gene has CDR1 SGDLS and CDR2 YYNGEE. The V end was cut by 3 bases, the J end by 6 bases, with 10 bases between. The CDR3 here is CASSDGGSNEQFF. As DNA, the CDR3 is TGTGCCAGCAGCGATGGGGGGAGCAATGAGCAGTTCTTC.

This chain connects TRBV9 to TRBJ2-3, with D uncertain. This CDR3 is 13 amino acids long. Trimming took off 3 bases at V and 6 bases at J, with 11 bases between the two ends. Per the germline V gene, CDR1 is SGDLS and CDR2 is YYNGEE. The DNA of the CDR3 is TGTGCCAGCAGCGCCCCACAAGGGGATACGCAGTATTTT. Translation: CASSAPQGDTQYF. Together with reference TRBV9 and TRBJ2-3, the CDR3 gives the full variable domain: DSGVTQTPKHLITATGQRVTLRCSPRSGDLSVYWYQQSLDQGLQFLIQYYNGEERAKGNILERFSAQQFPDLHSELNLSSLELGDSALYFCASSAPQGDTQYFGPGTRLTVL.

This chain uses TRBV27 with TRBJ1-1, with D unresolved. V gave up 6 bases and J gave up 2 bases, with 16 bases separating them. This CDR3 contains 15 residues. Germline V CDR1 and CDR2: MNHEY, SMNVEV (reference sequence). CDR3 sequence: CASSPLSAGNTEAFF. DNA of the CDR3: TGTGCCAGCAGCCCGCTGTCCGCGGGCAACACTGAAGCTTTCTTT.

In this sample, this clonotype turned up many times. CDR3 nucleotide sequence: TGCAGTGCTAGACTGACTAGTATCTACGGTGAGCAGTTCTTC. Protein sequence: CSARLTSIYGEQFF. This chain connects TRBV20-1 to TRBJ2-1; TRBD2 might be the D (6 bases). CDR1 and CDR2 (germline): DFQATT, SNEGSKA (reference sequence). This CDR3 contains 14 residues. With 2 bases removed from V and 9 bases from J, the gap between germline ends came to 17 bases.

This clonotype was seen a handful of times. J is TRBJ2-3 and V is TRBV18, with D hard to call. This CDR3 has 14 amino acids. Germline CDR1 KGHSH, CDR2 LQKENI. V lost 1 base and J 2 bases, leaving 7 bases between the germline ends. The CDR3 bases are TGTGCCAGCTCACCACGGCAAACCACAGATACGCAGTATTTT. Translation gives CASSPRQTTDTQYF.

The chain is built from TRBV6-5 and TRBJ2-3; D remains unclear. The CDR3 spans 13 residues. CDR1 is MNHEY, CDR2 SVGAGI, per germline. V lost 0 bases and J lost 4, with 5 bases in between. The CDR3 is CASSYSMSDTQYF. CDR3 coding DNA: TGTGCCAGCAGTTACTCAATGTCAGATACGCAGTATTTT.

The V gene is TRBV7-2, the J gene TRBJ2-1; D gene ambiguous. CDR1 is SGHTA, CDR2 FQGNSA, per germline. The V end lost 5 bases, the J end lost 0 bases, and 14 bases lay between the germline ends. The CDR3 extends over 16 amino acids. The CDR3 nucleotides are TGTGCCAGCAGCCATCTTAGGCGGAGCTCCTACAATGAGCAGTTCTTC. Translating it yields CASSHLRRSSYNEQFF.

This clonotype occurred a few times. The J gene is TRBJ2-2, the V gene TRBV12-3 or TRBV12-4; D might be TRBD2 (7 bases). Trimming left V 2 bases short and J 6 bases short, with 13 bases between. This CDR3 spans 15 amino acids. CDR3 bases: TGTGCCAGCAGTTTACTAACGGGGGGCCCCGGGGAGCTGTTTTTT. Its translation is CASSLLTGGPGELFF.

The sample holds a few counts of this clonotype. The CDR3 loop reads CASSRTSGSQFF. CDR3 coding DNA: TGTGCCAGCAGTCGCACCTCAGGGTCGCAGTTCTTC. The V and J genes are TRBV12-3 or TRBV12-4 and TRBJ2-1; a possible D gene is TRBD1 (5 bases). The CDR3 loop spans 12 amino acids. Trimming left V 5 bases short and J 12 bases short, with 14 bases between.

The chain combines TRBV7-9 with TRBJ2-7; 7 bases match TRBD1. The CDR3 contains 16 residues. CDR1 is SEHNR and CDR2 is FQNEAQ in the germline V gene (reference sequence). Unmatched junction bases numbered 12, after V lost 3 bases and J lost 4 bases. This chain's CDR3 is CASSLRNSGTAYEQYF. As DNA, the CDR3 is TGTGCCAGCAGCTTGCGGAACTCCGGGACAGCGTACGAGCAGTACTTC. The full variable domain, with the rest looked up from reference TRBV7-9 and TRBJ2-7, is DTGVSQNPRHKITKRGQNVTFRCDPISEHNRLYWYRQTLGQGPEFLTYFQNEAQLEKSRLLSDRFSAERPKGSFSTLEIQRTEQGDSAMYLCASSLRNSGTAYEQYFGPGTRLTVT.

This clonotype was counted at least ten times. CDR3 sequence: CASSGSGANVLTF. For the CDR3, the DNA is TGTGCCAGCAGCGGTTCTGGGGCCAACGTCCTGACTTTC. The V call is TRBV6-5, the J call TRBJ2-6; no definite D call. CDR3 size: 13 residues. Trimming left V 6 bases short and J 1 base short, with 4 bases between. Germline V lookup: CDR1 MNHEY, CDR2 SVGAGI.

The V call is TRBV20-1, the J call TRBJ2-2; TRBD1 is a possible D gene (5 bases). This CDR3 comprises 15 residues. CDR1 and CDR2 from the germline V gene are DFQATT and SNEGSKA (reference sequence). The ends were cut back, 2 bases at V and 0 bases at J, with 10 bases in the middle. The CDR3 sequence: CSARKSRANTGELFF. CDR3 DNA sequence: TGCAGTGCTAGAAAGTCCAGGGCGAACACCGGGGAGCTGTTTTTT.

This sequence joins TRBV7-6 and TRBJ2-3; D call uncertain. The V gene lost 1 base and the J gene lost 0 bases, with 14 bases spanning the gap. Germline V CDR1 and CDR2: SGHVS, FNYEAQ. This CDR3 comprises 17 residues. The CDR3 DNA sequence: TGTGCCAGCAGCTTAGTTTCCGCAGAGACCAGCACAGATACGCAGTATTTT. Translated, it gives CASSLVSAETSTDTQYF.

This sequence joins TRBV29-1 and TRBJ2-7; 8 bases are a match to TRBD2. Trimming at V came to 2 bases and at J to 2 bases, leaving 5 bases not matched to a gene. The V gene's germline CDR1 is SQVTM and CDR2 ANQGSEA. This CDR3 is 14 amino acids long. Here the CDR3 reads CSVETSGLTYEQYF. The CDR3 DNA follows: TGCAGCGTTGAAACTAGCGGACTTACCTACGAGCAGTACTTC.